The 22 T cell receptor beta chains listed next were all sequenced from one sample in a study of T-cell memory formation after mild COVID-19. TCRdb used MiXCR to reprocess the 5' RACE reads, holding one entry per CDR3 protein. The table has 410,000 or so distinct CDR3 sequences, 20% to 25% seen once; the top ten hold around 14%. Sequencing input: PBMCs or a T cell subset sorted from them (not recorded which). All receptors come from an adult woman who had mild COVID-19 (a few samples of this study predate the infection). Cell type and time point are not known.

The chain links TRBV3-1 to TRBJ2-5, with D possibly being TRBD1 or TRBD2 (6 bases each). CDR1 and CDR2 (germline): LGHDT, YNNKEL (reference sequence). There are 15 residues in the CDR3. Between the trimmed V and J ends, which lost 0 bases and 7 bases, there was a span of 15 bases. The CDR3: CASSQEGGRFGTQYF. In DNA, the CDR3 is TGTGCCAGCAGCCAAGAAGGGGGGCGCTTCGGGACCCAGTACTTC.

In this sample, this clonotype turned up a few times. The chain carries TRBV20-1 and TRBJ2-7; 11 bases are a match to TRBD1. The V segment lost 5 bases and the J segment 0 bases; nucleotides outside the gene matches: 6. The CDR3 is made up of 15 amino acids. Germline V gene sequence: CDR1 DFQATT, CDR2 SNEGSKA (reference sequence). Written as DNA, the CDR3 is TGCAGTGCTCGGGACAGGGGGGGCGTCTCCTACGAGCAGTACTTC. Translating it yields CSARDRGGVSYEQYF.

V usage is TRBV6-2 or TRBV6-3 and J usage is TRBJ2-7; TRBD2 aligns across 12 bases. J gave up 2 bases and V 6 bases, and 5 bases lay outside the gene matches. Germline-derived CDR1 and CDR2 are MNHEY and SVGEGT. The CDR3 is made up of 15 amino acids. CDR3 nucleotides: TGTGCCAGCAGACGGACTAGCGGGACAACCTACGAGCAGTACTTC. It encodes CASRRTSGTTYEQYF.

This sequence joins TRBV12-3 or TRBV12-4 and TRBJ2-2; perhaps TRBD2 as D (5 bases). The CDR3 has 16 amino acids. The ends were cut back, 3 bases at V and 4 bases at J, with 15 bases in the middle. The chain's CDR3 is CASSFPDWESTGELFF. CDR3 bases: TGTGCCAGCAGTTTCCCCGACTGGGAGAGCACCGGGGAGCTGTTTTTT.

This clonotype has just a few counts. For the CDR3, the DNA is TGTGCCAGCAGGTCCGACCCCAGCTCCTACGAGCAGTACTTC. Its protein product is CASRSDPSSYEQYF. J is TRBJ2-7 and V is TRBV2; the D is unclear. This CDR3 comprises 14 residues. The germline V gene encodes CDR1 SNHLY and CDR2 FYNNEI. With 6 bases removed from V and 0 bases from J, the gap between germline ends came to 12 bases.

V and J are TRBV4-3 and TRBJ2-1; 11 bases match TRBD2. The CDR3 sequence is 16 residues long. Trimming at V came to 4 bases and at J to 5 bases, leaving 7 bases not matched to a gene. The germline V gene encodes CDR1 LGHNA and CDR2 YSLEER. The CDR3 protein is CASSPETGLADNEQFF. In DNA form, the CDR3 reads TGCGCCAGCAGCCCGGAAACGGGACTAGCGGACAATGAGCAGTTCTTC.

This clonotype was seen a few times. The chain combines TRBV5-5 with TRBJ2-7; D remains ambiguous. CDR3 length: 14 residues. The germline CDR1 and CDR2 sequences are SGHKS and YYEKEE (reference sequence). Trimming took 4 bases from V and 4 from J, leaving 15 bases between them. The CDR3 coding sequence is TGTGCCAGCAGCCCGGATTCAAGGGCGTACGAGCAGTACTTC. Translated: CASSPDSRAYEQYF.

This CDR3 reads CSAGRRDNRHQPQHF. In DNA form, the CDR3 reads TGCAGTGCGGGAAGGAGGGACAACCGGCATCAGCCCCAGCATTTT. The chain recombines TRBV20-1 with TRBJ1-5; TRBD1 might be the D (6 bases). CDR1 is DFQATT, CDR2 SNEGSKA, per germline (reference sequence). The CDR3 length is 15 residues. Trimming took 6 bases from V and 5 from J, leaving 20 bases between them.

This rearrangement joins TRBV20-1 to TRBJ2-5, with a possible D match to TRBD2 (6 bases). Germline CDR1 and CDR2: DFQATT and SNEGSKA (reference sequence). Trimming took off 1 base at V and 7 bases at J, with 16 bases between the two ends. This CDR3 has 14 amino acids. The CDR3 nucleotides read TGCAGTGCTAGAGGCGGGGAAGGAATGTGGACCCAGTACTTC. It translates to CSARGGEGMWTQYF.

This clonotype showed up many times. J is TRBJ1-6 and V is TRBV5-1, with D perhaps TRBD1 (5 bases). V lost 3 bases, J lost 5 bases, and 9 bases lay in between. The germline CDR1 and CDR2 sequences are SGHRS and YFSETQ. This CDR3 has 14 residues. CDR3 DNA sequence: TGCGCCAGCAGCTCGGGACGAGATAATTCACCCCTCCACTTT. This encodes CASSSGRDNSPLHF.

This clonotype turned up a few times. The chain recombines TRBV5-1 with TRBJ2-1; weak D call: TRBD2 (5 bases). Germline loops: CDR1 SGHRS, CDR2 YFSETQ. The CDR3 loop spans 16 amino acids. Trimming pared 4 bases from V and 8 bases from J, leaving 22 bases between. The CDR3 DNA sequence: TGCGCCAGCAGCCCCCCCGTGGGAGTTCAAGTGGATGAGCAGTTCTTC. Translation: CASSPPVGVQVDEQFF.

The chain links TRBV5-1 to TRBJ2-3; D is possibly TRBD2 (6 bases). Trimming stripped 1 base from V and 4 bases from J, with 10 bases between. This CDR3 is built from 14 residues. Per the germline V gene, CDR1 is SGHRS and CDR2 is YFSETQ. The CDR3 reads CASSLLPGADTQYF. The CDR3 DNA reads TGCGCCAGCAGCTTGTTACCGGGGGCAGATACGCAGTATTTT. Looking up the rest from reference TRBV5-1 and TRBJ2-3 gives the full variable domain: KAGVTQTPRYLIKTRGQQVTLSCSPISGHRSVSWYQQTPGQGLQFLFEYFSETQRNKGNFPGRFSGRQFSNSRSEMNVSTLELGDSALYLCASSLLPGADTQYFGPGTRLTVL.

There are a few counts of this clonotype. The chain uses TRBV5-1 and TRBJ2-5, with D perhaps matching TRBD2 (5 bases). Germline V CDR1 and CDR2: SGHRS, YFSETQ. Trimming took off 2 bases at V and 8 bases at J, with 13 bases between the two ends. CDR3 length: 13 amino acids. CDR3 bases: TGCGCCAGCAGCTTTACCACCGGGGATACCCAGTACTTC. Encoded protein: CASSFTTGDTQYF. Variable domain in full (rest from reference TRBV5-1 and TRBJ2-5): KAGVTQTPRYLIKTRGQQVTLSCSPISGHRSVSWYQQTPGQGLQFLFEYFSETQRNKGNFPGRFSGRQFSNSRSEMNVSTLELGDSALYLCASSFTTGDTQYFGPGTRLLVL.

The sample holds many counts of this clonotype. The chain links TRBV12-3 or TRBV12-4 to TRBJ2-3; D is unresolved. The CDR3 spans 15 residues. Trimming stripped 6 bases from V and 0 bases from J, with 13 bases between. CDR3 DNA: TGTGCCAGCAGACCCTACCGATCTAGCACAGATACGCAGTATTTT. This codes for CASRPYRSSTDTQYF.

The chain uses TRBV19 and TRBJ2-7; D uncertain. Germline-derived CDR1 and CDR2 are LNHDA and SQIVND (reference sequence). The CDR3 runs to 13 residues. V was clipped by 5 bases and J by 2 bases, with 10 bases between them. The CDR3 loop reads CASSADPPYEQYF. Here the CDR3 DNA reads TGTGCCAGTAGTGCTGACCCGCCCTACGAGCAGTACTTC.

A few counts support this clonotype. The genes are TRBV11-2 and TRBJ2-1; 8 bases fit TRBD2. Germline CDR1 is SGHAT and CDR2 is FQNNGV. The V gene end was trimmed by 1 base and the J gene end by 8 bases; junction bases not matched to a gene: 7. The CDR3 totals 15 residues. The chain's CDR3 is CASSLGVTSVHEQFF. The DNA of the CDR3 is TGTGCCAGCAGCTTAGGGGTGACTAGCGTCCATGAGCAGTTCTTC.

This clonotype was recorded a few times. The chain combines TRBV5-1 with TRBJ1-1, with D tentatively TRBD1 (5 bases). Germline CDR1 reads SGHRS; CDR2 reads YFSETQ. This CDR3 comprises 11 residues. Trimming pared 5 bases from V and 6 bases from J, leaving 8 bases between. The CDR3 here is CASRAGSEAFF. The CDR3 region has the DNA TGCGCCAGCAGGGCAGGGTCTGAAGCTTTCTTT.

A few counts support this clonotype. This chain uses TRBV30 with TRBJ2-3; 8 bases match TRBD2. This CDR3 contains 14 residues. Germline trimming cut 4 bases from V and 3 bases from J; bases unmatched to any gene: 6. The germline V gene encodes CDR1 GTSNPN and CDR2 SVGIG (reference sequence). In nucleotides, the CDR3 is TGTGCCTGGATAAGCGGGAGAGCGACAGATACGCAGTATTTT. Translating gives CAWISGRATDTQYF.

V is TRBV6-6 and J is TRBJ2-7; 10 bases map to TRBD1. Germline assignment: CDR1 MNHNY and CDR2 SVGAGI (reference sequence). The CDR3 has 13 residues. V lost 7 bases and J lost 4; bases outside the gene matches: 4. CDR3 sequence reads: CASTEDRGYEQYF. CDR3 in DNA: TGTGCCAGCACCGAGGACAGGGGGTACGAGCAGTACTTC.

This chain joins TRBV7-9 and TRBJ1-1, with D possibly matching TRBD1 (5 bases). Germline V gene sequence: CDR1 SEHNR, CDR2 FQNEAQ (reference sequence). CDR3 length equals 14 residues. Trimming took off 1 base at V and 12 bases at J, with 18 bases between the two ends. CDR3 DNA: TGTGCCAGCAGCTTAGAGTCGGCAGGGCCCTTACCTTTCTTT. It specifies CASSLESAGPLPFF.

The chain links TRBV6-1 to TRBJ2-5; D is perhaps TRBD2 (6 bases). The V and J ends lost 6 bases and 3 bases respectively, with 11 bases between them. Per germline, CDR1 MNHNS and CDR2 SASEGT. CDR3 length: 13 residues. CDR3 bases: TGTGCCAGCAGGGGGCCTAGCGAAGAGACCCAGTACTTC. Residues: CASRGPSEETQYF.

This clonotype was observed a single time. This sequence joins TRBV19 and TRBJ2-5; 7 positions match TRBD1. The ends lost 1 base at V and 2 bases at J; junction bases unmatched: 1. Germline lookup yields CDR1 LNHDA and CDR2 SQIVND (reference sequence). The CDR3 covers 14 residues. The CDR3 loop reads CASSIVGQQETQYF. As DNA, the CDR3 is TGTGCCAGTAGTATAGTGGGACAGCAAGAGACCCAGTACTTC.